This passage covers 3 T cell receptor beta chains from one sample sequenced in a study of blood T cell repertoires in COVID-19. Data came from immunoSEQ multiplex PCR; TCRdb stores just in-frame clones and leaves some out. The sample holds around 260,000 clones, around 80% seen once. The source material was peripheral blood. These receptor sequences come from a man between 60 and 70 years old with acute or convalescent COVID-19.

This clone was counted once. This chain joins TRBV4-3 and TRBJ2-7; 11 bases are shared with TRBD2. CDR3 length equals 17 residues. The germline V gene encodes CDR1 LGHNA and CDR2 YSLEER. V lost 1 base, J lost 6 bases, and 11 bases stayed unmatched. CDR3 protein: CASSQGGVAGGYREQYF. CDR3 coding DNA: TGCGCCAGCAGCCAAGGGGGAGTAGCGGGAGGGTATCGCGAGCAGTACTTC.

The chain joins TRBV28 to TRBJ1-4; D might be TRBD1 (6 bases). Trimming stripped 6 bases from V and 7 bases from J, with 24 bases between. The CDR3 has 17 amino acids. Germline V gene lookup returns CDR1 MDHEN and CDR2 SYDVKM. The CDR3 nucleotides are TGTGCCAGCAGCTCAGTTGGGACACTCTCATCGGGTGAAAAACTGTTTTTT. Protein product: CASSSVGTLSSGEKLFF.

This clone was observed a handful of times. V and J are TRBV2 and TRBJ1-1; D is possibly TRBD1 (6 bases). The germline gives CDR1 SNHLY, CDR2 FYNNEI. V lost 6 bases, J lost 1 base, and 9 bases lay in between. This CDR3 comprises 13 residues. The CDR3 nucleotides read TGTGCCAGCAGGGGACAACGGAACACTGAAGCTTTCTTT. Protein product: CASRGQRNTEAFF.